This entry lists 2 T cell receptor beta chains sequenced from one sample in a study of Ad26.COV2.S vaccination and SARS-CoV-2 variants. This sample's treatment: around 19 received Ad26.COV2.S at low or high dose, single or two shots; five or six received placebo; per-sample allocation not given. Collection of the samples took place on day 63 after the first injection of vaccine or placebo. Generated by immunoSEQ multiplex PCR, the TCRdb table keeps only in-frame clones and is missing some. The sample includes about 390,000 clones, around nine tenths of them seen just once. Sequencing used peripheral blood, obtained in a trial of Ad26.COV2.S vaccine versus placebo. These receptors were collected from a person aged 18-65 years who received the Ad26.COV2.S COVID-19 vaccine or a placebo.

The chain recombines TRBV19 with TRBJ1-4, with 7 bases fitting TRBD1. Germline assignment: CDR1 LNHDA and CDR2 SQIVND (reference sequence). The trim removed 3 bases at V and 2 bases at J, leaving 6 bases unmatched. CDR3 length: 16 residues. DNA of the CDR3: TGTGCCAGTAGTATGGAGGAGGGGGCTACTAATGAAAAACTGTTTTTT. Translated, it gives CASSMEEGATNEKLFF.

The gene calls are TRBV13 and TRBJ1-3; possible D gene TRBD1, 5 bases. CDR3 length: 16 amino acids. Trimming took off 5 bases at V and 0 bases at J, with 14 bases between the two ends. Per the germline V gene, CDR1 is PRHDT and CDR2 is FYEKMQ (reference sequence). DNA for the CDR3: TGTGCCAGCAGCCCCCGGGACTCTTACTCTGGAAACACCATATATTTT. Its protein is CASSPRDSYSGNTIYF. Combining the CDR3 with reference TRBV13 and TRBJ1-3 gives the whole variable domain AAGVIQSPRHLIKEKRETATLKCYPIPRHDTVYWYQQGPGQDPQFLISFYEKMQSDKGSIPDRFSAQQFSDYHSELNMSSLELGDSALYFCASSPRDSYSGNTIYFGEGSWLTVV.